The 16 T cell receptor beta chains below all came from one sample that was sequenced in a study of blood T cell repertoires in COVID-19. Sequenced by immunoSEQ multiplex PCR; TCRdb stores in-frame clones only, minus some. In the table there are 200,000 to 300,000 clones, 75% to 90% of which are singletons. The sequenced material came from peripheral blood. Source of these receptors: a man aged 30-40 years with active or convalescent COVID-19.

This clone was seen a single time. The chain links TRBV6-5 to TRBJ1-6, with TRBD1 matching over 7 bases. This CDR3 spans 14 amino acids. Trimming at V came to 6 bases and at J to 11 bases, leaving 10 bases not matched to a gene. Germline loops: CDR1 MNHEY, CDR2 SVGAGI. The CDR3 loop is CASRSGQEGAPLHF. The CDR3, as DNA: TGTGCCAGCAGGTCCGGACAGGAAGGTGCACCCCTCCACTTT.

J is TRBJ2-7 and V is TRBV10-3; TRBD1 agrees at 7 bases. Per the germline V gene, CDR1 is ENHRY and CDR2 is SYGVKD. The CDR3 is 14 residues long. J was trimmed by 7 bases and V by 0 bases; bases with no gene match: 6. Written as DNA, the CDR3 is TGTGCCATCAGTGAGTCACAGGGGAAAGCTGAGCAGTACTTC. Residues: CAISESQGKAEQYF.

The chain recombines TRBV6-6 with TRBJ1-1; 8 bases are shared with TRBD1. The CDR3 extends over 15 amino acids. J gave up 1 base and V 5 bases, and 6 bases lay outside the gene matches. Germline V lookup: CDR1 MNHNY, CDR2 SVGAGI (reference sequence). As DNA, the CDR3 is TGTGCCAGCAGTACAAAACAGGGGGGGAACACTGAAGCTTTCTTT. It translates to CASSTKQGGNTEAFF.

The V and J genes are TRBV11-2 and TRBJ1-5; D might be TRBD1 (5 bases). The CDR3 has 15 residues. V was cut by 1 base and J by 0 bases, with 7 bases left in between. The V gene's germline CDR1 is SGHAT and CDR2 FQNNGV. The CDR3 loop reads CASSLGDSSNQPQHF. The CDR3 DNA follows: TGTGCCAGCAGCTTAGGAGACAGTAGCAATCAGCCCCAGCATTTT.

The V call is TRBV9, the J call TRBJ2-7; TRBD2 matches at 7 bases. The V gene end was trimmed by 3 bases and the J gene end by 5 bases; junction bases not matched to a gene: 11. This CDR3 contains 15 residues. The germline V gene encodes CDR1 SGDLS and CDR2 YYNGEE. CDR3 sequence reads: CASSAGYSGPDEQYF. The DNA for the CDR3 is TGTGCCAGCAGCGCAGGGTATAGCGGGCCAGACGAGCAGTACTTC.

The genes are TRBV11-2 and TRBJ1-2, with a tentative D call TRBD1 (6 bases). The CDR3 contains 13 residues. Trimming stripped 3 bases from V and 7 bases from J, with 12 bases between. The germline V gene has CDR1 SGHAT and CDR2 FQNNGV. The DNA for the CDR3 is TGTGCCAGCAGCTTCAGCAGGGGTCGTGGCTACACCTTC. It translates to CASSFSRGRGYTF.

This clone has ten or more counts. This sequence joins TRBV30 and TRBJ1-6; 7 bases are shared with TRBD1. This CDR3 is 14 amino acids long. Germline assignment: CDR1 GTSNPN and CDR2 SVGIG (reference sequence). V was clipped by 2 bases and J by 5 bases; unmatched bases: 3. The CDR3 region has the DNA TGTGCCTGGAGTCAAGGACAGGATAATTCACCCCTCCACTTT. Translating it yields CAWSQGQDNSPLHF.

The chain employs TRBV15 and TRBJ1-5, with 9 bases identical to TRBD1. Germline CDR1 is LNHNV and CDR2 is YYDKDF (reference sequence). This CDR3 contains 15 residues. The ends lost 3 bases at V and 7 bases at J; junction bases unmatched: 7. The CDR3 here is CATSREQGAGQPQHF. The CDR3, as DNA: TGTGCCACCAGCAGGGAACAGGGGGCTGGCCAGCCCCAGCATTTT.

The CDR3 is CASSLTPGGPETQYF. The CDR3 nucleotides are TGTGCCAGCAGCCTCACGCCAGGGGGGCCGGAGACCCAGTACTTC. The J gene is TRBJ2-5, the V gene TRBV5-5, with a possible D match to TRBD1 (7 bases). Between the trimmed V and J ends, which lost 4 bases and 5 bases, there was a span of 18 bases. The CDR3 has 15 amino acids. Germline-derived CDR1 and CDR2 are SGHKS and YYEKEE (reference sequence).

The CDR3 is CASSSGGLNEQFF. In DNA, the CDR3 is TGCGCCAGCAGCTCCGGGGGGCTGAATGAGCAGTTCTTC. The chain employs TRBV4-1 and TRBJ2-1; possibly TRBD2 for D (7 bases). V lost 5 bases and J lost 7, with 12 bases in between. The CDR3 sequence is 13 residues long. Germline V CDR1 and CDR2: MGHRA, YSYEKL.

This chain links TRBV5-1 with TRBJ2-3, with D perhaps matching TRBD1 (5 bases). Germline assignment: CDR1 SGHRS and CDR2 YFSETQ. The CDR3 spans 19 residues. V lost 2 bases to trimming and J lost 0 bases, with 22 bases between them. The CDR3 DNA is TGCGCCAGCAGCTTAGTGGCAGGGTTCATTACCGCTAGCACAGATACGCAGTATTTT. This gives the protein CASSLVAGFITASTDTQYF.

The chain links TRBV6-1 to TRBJ1-6; D remains unclear. CDR1 is MNHNS, CDR2 SASEGT, per germline. Trimming stripped 2 bases from V and 4 bases from J, with 9 bases between. The CDR3 length is 15 residues. The CDR3 loop is CASSEWSEYNSPLHF. The CDR3 DNA reads TGTGCCAGCAGTGAATGGTCGGAGTATAATTCACCCCTCCACTTT.

V gene TRBV3-1 (or the pseudogene TRBV3-2) combines with J gene TRBJ2-1; 12 nucleotides align to TRBD1. Trimming took 3 bases from V and 4 from J; bases not matched to a gene: 13. This CDR3 has 19 residues. From germline, CDR1 is LGHDT and CDR2 YNNKEL (reference sequence). Here the CDR3 reads CASSQGQGARSAGYNEQFF. Here the CDR3 DNA reads TGTGCCAGCAGCCAGGGACAGGGGGCTAGATCCGCCGGATACAATGAGCAGTTCTTC.

This clone was seen only once. V usage is TRBV4-3 and J usage is TRBJ2-1; 10 nucleotides agree with TRBD2. J lost 4 bases, V lost 4 bases, and 7 bases had no gene match. The CDR3 extends over 16 amino acids. Germline V CDR1 and CDR2: LGHNA, YSLEER. The CDR3 coding sequence is TGCGCCAGCAGCCTGACTCAGCGGGGGGGTTACAATGAGCAGTTCTTC. Residues: CASSLTQRGGYNEQFF.

The chain recombines TRBV10-2 with TRBJ1-6, with unresolved D. This CDR3 comprises 14 residues. V lost 6 bases and J 1 base, leaving 7 bases between the germline ends. Germline values: CDR1 WSHSY, CDR2 SAAADI. CDR3 amino acids: CASRVSSYNSPLHF. The DNA for the CDR3 is TGCGCCAGCAGAGTGAGTTCCTATAATTCACCCCTCCACTTT.

The V and J genes are TRBV6-1 and TRBJ1-2; the match to TRBD1 covers 9 bases. V was clipped by 3 bases and J by 8 bases; unmatched bases: 4. Germline values: CDR1 MNHNS, CDR2 SASEGT. The CDR3 is 13 residues long. The CDR3 spells CASSDRDRDGYTF. The CDR3 coding sequence is TGTGCCAGCAGTGACCGGGACAGGGACGGCTACACCTTC.